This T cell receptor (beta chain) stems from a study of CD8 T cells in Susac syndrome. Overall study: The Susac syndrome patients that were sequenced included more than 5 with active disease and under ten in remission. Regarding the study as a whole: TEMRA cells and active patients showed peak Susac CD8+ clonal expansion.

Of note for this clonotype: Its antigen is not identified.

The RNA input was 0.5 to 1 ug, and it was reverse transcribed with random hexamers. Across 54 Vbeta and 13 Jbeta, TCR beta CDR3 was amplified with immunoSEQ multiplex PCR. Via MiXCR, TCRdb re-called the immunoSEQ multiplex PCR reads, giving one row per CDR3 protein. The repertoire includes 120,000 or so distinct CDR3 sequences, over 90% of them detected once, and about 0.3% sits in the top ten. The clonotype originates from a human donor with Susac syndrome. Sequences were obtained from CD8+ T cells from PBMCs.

CDR3 sequence: CASSQEINPGSNYGYTF. The CDR3 coding sequence is TGCGCCAGCAGCCAAGAAATTAATCCAGGGTCTAACTATGGCTACACCTTC. The rearrangement links TRBV4-3 to TRBJ1-2; TRBD1 is a possible D gene (5 bases). The CDR3 is 17 residues long. The V gene's germline CDR1 is LGHNA and CDR2 YSLEER. Trimming left V 0 bases short and J 0 bases short, with 14 bases between.